One sample yielded the 6 T cell receptor beta chains listed below, sequenced in a study of identical twins. TCRdb recomputed calls from the 5' RACE reads with MiXCR, one row per CDR3 protein. The table lists about 530,000 distinct CDR3 sequences, approximately 16% of them singletons. The same data also went into a second study, on yellow fever vaccine responses in identical twins.

The specimen was CD4+ T cells sorted from blood. These receptors were taken from a woman in her late teens or twenties in good health.

This clonotype was counted only a few times. J is TRBJ2-6 and V is TRBV29-1, with 7 positions matching TRBD1. The germline V gene has CDR1 SQVTM and CDR2 ANQGSEA. The CDR3 totals 15 residues. J was trimmed by 2 bases and V by 3 bases; bases with no gene match: 4. CDR3: CSVDSQGAGANVLTF. DNA for the CDR3: TGCAGCGTTGATTCTCAGGGGGCTGGGGCCAACGTCCTGACTTTC.

This clonotype was seen more than once but under ten times. The chain joins TRBV12-3 or TRBV12-4 to TRBJ2-5; 12 nucleotides agree with TRBD2. Germline trimming cut 6 bases from V and 5 bases from J; bases unmatched to any gene: 16. The CDR3 is 18 residues long. The CDR3: CASSRSPRTSGVWETQYF. DNA for the CDR3: TGTGCCAGCAGCCGCTCCCCGAGGACTAGCGGGGTATGGGAGACCCAGTACTTC.

This clonotype was counted at least ten times. V is TRBV7-2 and J is TRBJ2-4; the D gene is possibly TRBD1 (6 bases). CDR1 and CDR2 from the germline V gene are SGHTA and FQGNSA. Trimming stripped 4 bases from V and 0 bases from J, with 13 bases between. The CDR3 runs to 16 residues. The CDR3 protein is CASSSRTALAKNIQYF. In DNA form, the CDR3 reads TGTGCCAGCAGCTCCAGGACAGCTTTAGCCAAAAACATTCAGTACTTC.

This chain connects TRBV12-3 or TRBV12-4 to TRBJ1-5; D unclear. The V end lost 4 bases, the J end lost 9 bases, and 13 bases lay between the germline ends. This CDR3 has 13 residues. The CDR3 DNA sequence: TGTGCCAGCAGTTCGGACCCCGGCAGGCCCCAGCATTTT. This sequence encodes CASSSDPGRPQHF.

This clonotype showed up just a few times. V gene TRBV20-1 combines with J gene TRBJ2-7; D not certain. Germline V lookup: CDR1 DFQATT, CDR2 SNEGSKA (reference sequence). The CDR3 is 13 residues long. The V end lost 2 bases, the J end lost 3 bases, and 11 bases lay between the germline ends. The CDR3 is CSARPRADYEQYF. In nucleotides, the CDR3 is TGCAGTGCTAGACCCCGGGCAGACTACGAGCAGTACTTC.

V is TRBV19 and J is TRBJ2-1; perhaps TRBD1 as D (6 bases). CDR1 is LNHDA, CDR2 SQIVND, per germline (reference sequence). CDR3 length: 15 amino acids. Trimming pared 7 bases from V and 3 bases from J, leaving 16 bases between. In DNA, the CDR3 is TGTGCCAGTACTTTGGGGGCGAAAGTCTACAATGAGCAGTTCTTC. Residues: CASTLGAKVYNEQFF. Full variable domain (remainder filled in from reference TRBV19 and TRBJ2-1): DGGITQSPKYLFRKEGQNVTLSCEQNLNHDAMYWYRQDPGQGLRLIYYSQIVNDFQKGDIAEGYSVSREKKESFPLTVTSAQKNPTAFYLCASTLGAKVYNEQFFGPGTRLTVL.